A selection of T cell receptor beta chains follows, all from one sample in a study of T cell repertoires in cytomegalovirus infection. TCRdb reanalysed the reads using MiXCR and keeps one entry per CDR3 protein. The repertoire has under 850,000 distinct CDR3 sequences, 35% to 45% of them found once; the top ten carry 2.5% to 3%. The specimen was PBMCs. Receptor source: a human donor in good health (CMV status not recorded). Some clones in this sample may be carry-over from other donors' samples. The CDR3 runs from the conserved cysteine through the conserved F or W. Fields, in order: J gene, CDR3 length, D gene, clone size, V gene, CDR3 protein, CDR3 DNA. D genes are given only for firm matches. The size of a clone is reported for some rows only, either as once, few or many, or as a class for expanded clones.

j_call: TRBJ2-7
cdr3_length: 14
d_call: .
clone_size: few
v_call: TRBV6-6
cdr3_aa: CASSYAGAPHEQYF
cdr3_nt: TGTGCCAGCAGTTACGCGGGGGCGCCTCACGAGCAGTACTTC

j_call: TRBJ2-2
cdr3_length: 15
d_call: TRBD1
clone_size: once
v_call: TRBV28
cdr3_aa: CSSKEGQGSVGELFF
cdr3_nt: TGTTCCAGCAAAGAGGGACAGGGGTCGGTCGGGGAGCTTTTTTTT

j_call: TRBJ2-1
cdr3_length: 16
d_call: TRBD2
clone_size: .
v_call: TRBV5-1
cdr3_aa: CASSGTSGTSYNEQFF
cdr3_nt: TGCGCCAGCAGCGGGACTAGCGGGACCTCCTACAATGAGCAGTTCTTC

j_call: TRBJ1-1
cdr3_length: 14
d_call: .
clone_size: .
v_call: TRBV5-1
cdr3_aa: CASSLARMGVEAFF
cdr3_nt: TGCGCCAGCAGCTTGGCCAGGATGGGGGTTGAAGCTTTCTTT

j_call: TRBJ1-1
cdr3_length: 15
d_call: .
clone_size: .
v_call: TRBV2
cdr3_aa: CASRAPGPSNTEAFF
cdr3_nt: TGTGCCAGCAGGGCCCCGGGGCCTAGCAACACTGAAGCTTTCTTT

j_call: TRBJ2-4
cdr3_length: 13
d_call: TRBD1
clone_size: .
v_call: TRBV7-9
cdr3_aa: CASSLNQGDIQYF
cdr3_nt: TGTGCCAGCAGCTTAAACCAGGGGGACATTCAGTACTTC

j_call: TRBJ1-2
cdr3_length: 16
d_call: TRBD1
clone_size: .
v_call: TRBV18
cdr3_aa: CASSPPGTGGAYGYTF
cdr3_nt: TGTGCCAGCTCACCACCCGGGACAGGTGGCGCCTATGGCTACACCTTC

j_call: TRBJ1-2
cdr3_length: 16
d_call: .
clone_size: few
v_call: TRBV28
cdr3_aa: CASSLDKGRHLGGYTF
cdr3_nt: TGTGCCAGCAGTTTGGACAAGGGACGCCACTTAGGGGGCTACACCTTC

j_call: TRBJ2-7
cdr3_length: 16
d_call: TRBD2
clone_size: few
v_call: TRBV11-2
cdr3_aa: CASSLDGPSGTYEQYF
cdr3_nt: TGTGCCAGCAGCTTAGATGGGCCTAGCGGCACCTACGAGCAGTACTTC

j_call: TRBJ1-4
cdr3_length: 15
d_call: .
clone_size: .
v_call: TRBV27
cdr3_aa: CASSAYRETNEKLFF
cdr3_nt: TGTGCCAGCAGTGCGTACAGGGAAACTAATGAAAAACTGTTTTTT

j_call: TRBJ1-2
cdr3_length: 15
d_call: .
clone_size: few
v_call: TRBV2
cdr3_aa: CASSEGPAANYGYTF
cdr3_nt: TGTGCCAGCAGTGAAGGTCCGGCAGCCAACTATGGCTACACCTTC

j_call: TRBJ2-1
cdr3_length: 15
d_call: TRBD2
clone_size: few
v_call: TRBV6-6
cdr3_aa: CASSYGGRAFNEQFF
cdr3_nt: TGTGCCAGCAGTTACGGCGGGAGGGCCTTCAATGAGCAGTTCTTC

j_call: TRBJ2-3
cdr3_length: 15
d_call: TRBD2
clone_size: .
v_call: TRBV7-2
cdr3_aa: CASSSRLAGADTQYF
cdr3_nt: TGTGCCAGCAGCTCACGACTAGCGGGGGCAGATACGCAGTATTTT

j_call: TRBJ2-1
cdr3_length: 13
d_call: .
clone_size: .
v_call: TRBV7-9
cdr3_aa: CASSLGRLGRQFF
cdr3_nt: TGTGCCAGCAGCTTAGGGCGACTTGGGCGGCAGTTCTTC

j_call: TRBJ2-7
cdr3_length: 12
d_call: .
clone_size: many
v_call: TRBV7-2
cdr3_aa: CASSPDPDEQYF
cdr3_nt: TGTGCCAGCAGCCCAGATCCGGACGAGCAGTACTTC

j_call: TRBJ2-1
cdr3_length: 14
d_call: .
clone_size: few
v_call: TRBV7-2
cdr3_aa: CASSLRVIINEQFF
cdr3_nt: TGTGCCAGCAGCTTACGGGTCATTATCAATGAGCAGTTCTTC

j_call: TRBJ2-2
cdr3_length: 14
d_call: .
clone_size: many
v_call: TRBV7-8
cdr3_aa: CASSLGRITGELFF
cdr3_nt: TGTGCCAGCAGCTTAGGCCGCATCACCGGGGAGCTGTTTTTT

j_call: TRBJ1-5
cdr3_length: 15
d_call: .
clone_size: many
v_call: TRBV7-2
cdr3_aa: CASSLILGSNQPQHF
cdr3_nt: TGTGCCAGCAGCTTAATTTTGGGGAGCAATCAGCCCCAGCATTTT

j_call: TRBJ1-5
cdr3_length: 13
d_call: .
clone_size: .
v_call: TRBV7-9
cdr3_aa: CASSVAGDKPQHF
cdr3_nt: TGTGCCAGCAGCGTCGCGGGGGATAAGCCCCAGCATTTT

j_call: TRBJ1-5
cdr3_length: 17
d_call: .
clone_size: .
v_call: TRBV15
cdr3_aa: CATSRDHPGGSNQPQHF
cdr3_nt: TGTGCCACCAGCAGAGATCACCCGGGTGGGAGCAATCAGCCCCAGCATTTT

j_call: TRBJ2-5
cdr3_length: 16
d_call: .
clone_size: few
v_call: TRBV7-8
cdr3_aa: CASSPRTARNQETQYF
cdr3_nt: TGTGCCAGCAGCCCTCGGACAGCTAGAAACCAAGAGACCCAGTACTTC

j_call: TRBJ1-1
cdr3_length: 15
d_call: .
clone_size: .
v_call: TRBV3-1
cdr3_aa: CASTPPREWGTEAFF
cdr3_nt: TGTGCCAGCACCCCCCCCAGGGAGTGGGGCACTGAAGCTTTCTTT

j_call: TRBJ1-1
cdr3_length: 15
d_call: .
clone_size: .
v_call: TRBV6-1
cdr3_aa: CASSLKTGGNTEAFF
cdr3_nt: TGTGCCAGCAGCCTCAAGACGGGGGGGAACACTGAAGCTTTCTTT

j_call: TRBJ1-4
cdr3_length: 15
d_call: TRBD1
clone_size: .
v_call: TRBV11-2
cdr3_aa: CASSPRTGFSEILFF
cdr3_nt: TGTGCCAGCAGCCCGAGGACAGGCTTCTCTGAAATACTGTTTTTT

j_call: TRBJ2-7
cdr3_length: 16
d_call: .
clone_size: .
v_call: TRBV6-9
cdr3_aa: CASSYYERRIAYEQYF
cdr3_nt: TGTGCCAGCAGTTATTACGAGCGCAGGATCGCCTACGAGCAGTACTTC

j_call: TRBJ2-7
cdr3_length: 17
d_call: .
clone_size: .
v_call: TRBV7-2
cdr3_aa: CASSLAVRANSVYEQYF
cdr3_nt: TGTGCCAGCAGCTTAGCAGTTCGGGCCAACAGCGTTTATGAGCAGTACTTC

j_call: TRBJ1-2
cdr3_length: 14
d_call: .
clone_size: .
v_call: TRBV29-1
cdr3_aa: CGSSRDTANYGYTF
cdr3_nt: TGTGGGTCTTCCAGGGATACAGCTAACTATGGCTACACCTTC

j_call: TRBJ1-1
cdr3_length: 16
d_call: TRBD1
clone_size: few
v_call: TRBV18
cdr3_aa: CASSPTGTGLNTEAFF
cdr3_nt: TGTGCCAGCTCCCCCACAGGGACAGGGTTGAACACTGAAGCTTTCTTT

j_call: TRBJ2-3
cdr3_length: 16
d_call: .
clone_size: .
v_call: TRBV5-6
cdr3_aa: CASSLPGTSSTDTPYF
cdr3_nt: TGTGCCAGCAGCTTGCCCGGGACATCTAGCACAGATACGCCGTATTTT

j_call: TRBJ2-3
cdr3_length: 14
d_call: .
clone_size: few
v_call: TRBV4-1
cdr3_aa: CASSQDPLGDTQYF
cdr3_nt: TGCGCCAGCAGCCAAGATCCTCTCGGAGATACGCAGTATTTT

j_call: TRBJ2-7
cdr3_length: 15
d_call: .
clone_size: many
v_call: TRBV7-2
cdr3_aa: CASSPPNQRSYEQYF
cdr3_nt: TGTGCCAGCAGCCCCCCGAACCAACGGTCCTACGAGCAGTACTTC

j_call: TRBJ2-3
cdr3_length: 16
d_call: .
clone_size: .
v_call: TRBV4-1
cdr3_aa: CASSLPGPAEGRPQYF
cdr3_nt: TGCGCCAGCAGCCTACCCGGCCCCGCCGAGGGGAGGCCGCAGTATTTT

j_call: TRBJ1-5
cdr3_length: 15
d_call: .
clone_size: .
v_call: TRBV28
cdr3_aa: CASSLRAGTYQPQHF
cdr3_nt: TGTGCCAGCAGTTTAAGGGCAGGGACCTATCAGCCCCAGCATTTT

j_call: TRBJ2-1
cdr3_length: 13
d_call: TRBD2
clone_size: few
v_call: TRBV7-8
cdr3_aa: CASSPTSGREQFF
cdr3_nt: TGTGCCAGCAGCCCAACTAGCGGGAGGGAGCAGTTCTTC

j_call: TRBJ2-3
cdr3_length: 12
d_call: .
clone_size: .
v_call: TRBV2
cdr3_aa: CASSEGRPTQYF
cdr3_nt: TGTGCCAGCAGTGAGGGACGCCCGACGCAGTATTTT

j_call: TRBJ1-4
cdr3_length: 16
d_call: TRBD1
clone_size: few
v_call: TRBV7-2
cdr3_aa: CASSPGGGTAFEKLFF
cdr3_nt: TGTGCCAGCAGCCCCGGGGGCGGGACAGCGTTTGAAAAACTGTTTTTT

j_call: TRBJ2-7
cdr3_length: 13
d_call: .
clone_size: .
v_call: TRBV27
cdr3_aa: CASSLNGVDEQYF
cdr3_nt: TGTGCCAGCAGTTTAAACGGGGTGGACGAGCAGTACTTC

j_call: TRBJ1-1
cdr3_length: 13
d_call: TRBD1
clone_size: few
v_call: TRBV7-2
cdr3_aa: CASSRGGHTEAFF
cdr3_nt: TGTGCCAGCAGTCGAGGGGGCCACACTGAAGCTTTCTTT

j_call: TRBJ1-4
cdr3_length: 15
d_call: .
clone_size: few
v_call: TRBV7-6
cdr3_aa: CASSLERPPREKLFF
cdr3_nt: TGTGCCAGCAGCTTAGAACGGCCCCCTCGAGAAAAACTGTTTTTT

j_call: TRBJ2-3
cdr3_length: 15
d_call: TRBD1
clone_size: many
v_call: TRBV28
cdr3_aa: CASSRTGDRTDTQYF
cdr3_nt: TGTGCCAGCAGTCGGACAGGGGATAGGACAGATACGCAGTATTTT